These 30 T cell receptor beta chains share one sample of origin, sequenced in a study of Ad26.COV2.S vaccination and SARS-CoV-2 variants. The treatment denotes: about 20 received Ad26.COV2.S at low or high dose, single or two shots; about 5 received placebo; per-sample allocation not given. After the first vaccine or placebo injection, samples were drawn on day 63. Clones were sequenced by immunoSEQ multiplex PCR, and TCRdb holds only the in-frame ones, with some missing. This sample yields fewer than 400,000 clones, of which roughly 90% are seen a single time; about 1.9% belongs to the top ten. Sequenced material: peripheral blood, taken in a trial of Ad26.COV2.S vaccine versus placebo. These receptors came from a person between 18 and 59 years old who received the Ad26.COV2.S COVID-19 vaccine or a placebo.

This chain links TRBV14 with TRBJ2-7, with D unresolved. This CDR3 is built from 12 residues. Per the germline V gene, CDR1 is SGHDN and CDR2 is FVKESK. V gave up 0 bases and J gave up 7 bases, with 7 bases separating them. In DNA form, the CDR3 reads TGTGCCAGCAGCCAAGACCCCCTTGAGCAGTACTTC. Protein sequence: CASSQDPLEQYF.

The V gene is TRBV7-9, the J gene TRBJ2-3; 8 bases are a match to TRBD2. CDR1 and CDR2 (germline): SEHNR, FQNEAQ (reference sequence). Germline trimming cut 5 bases from V and 4 bases from J; bases unmatched to any gene: 5. The CDR3 has 14 amino acids. The CDR3 DNA is TGTGCCAGCAGCCCCGGGAGGGCCCCAGATACGCAGTATTTT. It yields the protein CASSPGRAPDTQYF. Looking up the rest from reference TRBV7-9 and TRBJ2-3 gives the full variable domain: DTGVSQNPRHKITKRGQNVTFRCDPISEHNRLYWYRQTLGQGPEFLTYFQNEAQLEKSRLLSDRFSAERPKGSFSTLEIQRTEQGDSAMYLCASSPGRAPDTQYFGPGTRLTVL.

The rearrangement joins TRBV11-2 to TRBJ2-7; D tentatively reads TRBD1 or TRBD2 (5 bases each). V lost 5 bases to trimming and J lost 4 bases, with 15 bases between them. Germline V gene data show CDR1 as SGHAT and CDR2 as FQNNGV. CDR3 length: 14 residues. CDR3: CASSLLGRNYEQYF. CDR3 sequence (DNA): TGTGCCAGCAGCCTCTTGGGACGGAATTACGAGCAGTACTTC.

About this clone: The sample has other DNA sequences that encode this CDR3 too. This chain connects TRBV28 to TRBJ2-1, with unresolved D. The ends were cut back, 3 bases at V and 0 bases at J, with 9 bases in the middle. In germline, CDR1 is MDHEN, CDR2 SYDVKM. The CDR3 runs 15 residues. The CDR3 nucleotides are TGTGCCAGCAGTTTGACGGTGAGCTCCTACAATGAGCAGTTCTTC. Encoded protein: CASSLTVSSYNEQFF.

The gene calls are TRBV18 and TRBJ1-1; tentative D call: TRBD1 (5 bases). Germline CDR1 reads KGHSH; CDR2 reads LQKENI. The CDR3 length is 14 residues. Trimming shortened V by 2 bases and J by 5 bases, and 12 bases separated the two germline ends. CDR3 in DNA: TGTGCCAGCTCACCAGTGAGGGGCTGGACTGAAGCTTTCTTT. Residues: CASSPVRGWTEAFF.

The chain combines TRBV6-5 with TRBJ2-1; D possibly corresponds to TRBD1 (5 bases). This CDR3 contains 15 residues. Between the trimmed V and J ends, which lost 2 bases and 8 bases, there was a span of 16 bases. From germline, CDR1 is MNHEY and CDR2 SVGAGI. In nucleotides, the CDR3 is TGTGCCAGCAGTTACAGGGCAGGGCCTGGGGATGAGCAGTTCTTC. Translated: CASSYRAGPGDEQFF.

This clone has only one observation. V usage is TRBV9 and J usage is TRBJ1-2; D call uncertain. V was pared by 4 bases and J by 4 bases, with 8 bases between. Germline V gene sequence: CDR1 SGDLS, CDR2 YYNGEE. The CDR3 has 12 amino acids. The CDR3 DNA reads TGTGCCAGCAGCTACGTAGGCTATGGCTACACCTTC. Its protein product is CASSYVGYGYTF.

This chain joins TRBV7-9 and TRBJ2-1; TRBD2 might be the D (6 bases). CDR3 length: 16 residues. The V and J ends lost 5 bases and 1 base respectively, with 15 bases between them. Germline V gene data show CDR1 as SEHNR and CDR2 as FQNEAQ (reference sequence). The CDR3, as DNA: TGTGCCAGCAGCCTACTCCGACTAGGTTCCTACAATGAGCAGTTCTTC. Its protein product is CASSLLRLGSYNEQFF.

V is TRBV9 and J is TRBJ2-1, with TRBD2 identical over 9 bases. Looked up from germline, CDR1 is SGDLS and CDR2 is YYNGEE. This CDR3 spans 15 amino acids. Trimming took 1 base from V and 5 from J; bases not matched to a gene: 4. The CDR3 sequence: CASSVRASGNNEQFF. CDR3 DNA: TGTGCCAGCAGCGTACGGGCTAGCGGGAACAATGAGCAGTTCTTC.

This rearrangement joins TRBV5-1 to TRBJ2-2, with 10 positions matching TRBD1. This CDR3 has 16 amino acids. The J segment lost 0 bases and the V segment lost 4 bases, leaving 3 bases of the junction unmatched. Germline lookup yields CDR1 SGHRS and CDR2 YFSETQ. CDR3 protein: CASSRQGAPNTGELFF. DNA of the CDR3: TGCGCCAGCAGCCGACAGGGGGCGCCGAACACCGGGGAGCTGTTTTTT.

In its sample, this clone was seen once. The chain is built from TRBV5-1 and TRBJ2-7, with TRBD1 as a possible D gene (6 bases). Germline V gene sequence: CDR1 SGHRS, CDR2 YFSETQ. The CDR3 spans 14 residues. V was trimmed by 4 bases and J by 3 bases, leaving 14 bases between them. Written as DNA, the CDR3 is TGCGCCAGCAGCGCCCCGGGGACACTCTACGAGCAGTACTTC. It encodes CASSAPGTLYEQYF. The full variable domain, with the rest looked up from reference TRBV5-1 and TRBJ2-7, is KAGVTQTPRYLIKTRGQQVTLSCSPISGHRSVSWYQQTPGQGLQFLFEYFSETQRNKGNFPGRFSGRQFSNSRSEMNVSTLELGDSALYLCASSAPGTLYEQYFGPGTRLTVT.

The chain uses TRBV28 and TRBJ1-5; no definite D call. The CDR3 consists of 15 residues. Trimming cost V 3 bases and J 0 bases, with 9 bases left between them. The germline V gene encodes CDR1 MDHEN and CDR2 SYDVKM. The CDR3: CASSFGDHSNQPQHF. CDR3 nucleotide sequence: TGTGCCAGCAGTTTCGGTGACCATAGCAATCAGCCCCAGCATTTT.

The V call is TRBV30, the J call TRBJ2-5, with 12 bases aligning to TRBD2. V shed 3 bases and J 1 base; nucleotides not matched to a gene: 3. Germline V gene sequence: CDR1 GTSNPN, CDR2 SVGIG (reference sequence). The CDR3 extends over 15 amino acids. The CDR3 DNA sequence: TGTGCCTGGAGGGGGACTAGCGGGCTCCAAGAGACCCAGTACTTC. Its protein product is CAWRGTSGLQETQYF.

The chain recombines TRBV7-9 with TRBJ2-2; 8 bases are shared with TRBD1. The junction had 0 bases not matched to a gene; V was cut back by 5 bases and J by 4 bases. Germline V gene sequence: CDR1 SEHNR, CDR2 FQNEAQ (reference sequence). This CDR3 region has 13 residues. CDR3 region: CASSGTGTGELFF. The DNA for the CDR3 is TGTGCCAGCAGCGGGACAGGCACCGGGGAGCTGTTTTTT.

This clone occurred once. The rearrangement joins TRBV7-9 to TRBJ2-7; 9 bases align to TRBD1. The V and J ends lost 8 bases and 6 bases, in that order; junction bases with no gene match: 11. CDR1 is SEHNR and CDR2 is FQNEAQ in the germline V gene (reference sequence). This CDR3 comprises 14 residues. The CDR3 DNA reads TGTGCCAGCCGTGGTGACGGACAGGGGAGCGAGCAGTACTTC. Translated: CASRGDGQGSEQYF.

This chain uses TRBV13 with TRBJ2-3, with a possible D match to TRBD2 (5 bases). CDR1 is PRHDT and CDR2 is FYEKMQ in the germline V gene (reference sequence). This CDR3 is built from 15 residues. Trimming pared 1 base from V and 1 base from J, leaving 9 bases between. Written as DNA, the CDR3 is TGTGCCAGCAGCTTAGTAGCGTCGGGCACAGATACGCAGTATTTT. Translation: CASSLVASGTDTQYF.

This clone occurred a few times. This chain uses TRBV25-1 with TRBJ1-1; D unclear. Trimming removed 4 bases from V and 6 bases from J, with 12 bases in between. The CDR3 extends over 13 amino acids. The germline V gene has CDR1 MGHDK and CDR2 SYGVNS. The DNA of the CDR3 is TGTGCCAGCAGTGGTCTTTTTCCCTCTGAAGCTTTCTTT. The encoded protein is CASSGLFPSEAFF.

The rearrangement links TRBV2 to TRBJ1-5; the D gene is possibly TRBD1 (6 bases). V lost 4 bases and J lost 2, with 15 bases in between. The CDR3 is 16 amino acids. CDR1 and CDR2 (germline): SNHLY, FYNNEI. The CDR3 region is CASSVGGVRGNQPQHF. The CDR3, as DNA: TGTGCCAGCAGTGTAGGGGGTGTAAGAGGCAATCAGCCCCAGCATTTT.

The rearrangement joins TRBV6-5 to TRBJ2-4; D gene uncertain. V was trimmed by 5 bases and J by 0 bases, leaving 8 bases between them. This CDR3 region has 14 residues. CDR1 MNHEY and CDR2 SVGAGI come from the germline V gene. CDR3 sequence (DNA): TGTGCCAGCAGTCCTTCTTTAGCCAAAAACATTCAGTACTTC. This encodes CASSPSLAKNIQYF.

CDR3 bases: TGCGCCAGCAGCTTGGTTGGCGAGACCGACGAGCAGTACTTC. Translated: CASSLVGETDEQYF. This chain uses TRBV5-1 with TRBJ2-7, with D hard to call. Germline V gene sequence: CDR1 SGHRS, CDR2 YFSETQ. V was pared by 0 bases and J by 5 bases, with 12 bases between. The CDR3 totals 14 residues.

The chain employs TRBV6-6 and TRBJ2-5; D gene unclear. Looked up from germline, CDR1 is MNHNY and CDR2 is SVGAGI (reference sequence). V was pared by 5 bases and J by 5 bases, with 21 bases between. The CDR3 has 16 residues. CDR3 bases: TGTGCCAGCAGTAAAACCGGGCCAAGGGTCGCGGAGACCCAGTACTTC. It is translated as CASSKTGPRVAETQYF.

The sample holds a few counts of this clone. The rearrangement links TRBV4-3 to TRBJ2-6; no clear D. CDR1 and CDR2 (germline): LGHNA, YSLEER. The V and J ends lost 0 bases and 0 bases respectively, with 6 bases between them. This CDR3 is 16 amino acids long. The CDR3 sequence: CASSQEYGSGANVLTF. The CDR3 bases are TGCGCCAGCAGCCAAGAGTACGGCTCTGGGGCCAACGTCCTGACTTTC.

The CDR3 nucleotides are TGTGCCAGCAGCCCCTATTTGAACACTGAAGCTTTCTTT. Protein sequence: CASSPYLNTEAFF. The genes are TRBV3-1 (or the pseudogene TRBV3-2) and TRBJ1-1; D remains ambiguous. CDR1 and CDR2 from the germline V gene are LGHDT and YNNKEL (reference sequence). The CDR3 contains 13 residues. V dropped 4 bases and J dropped 0 bases, with 6 bases sitting between them.

The chain uses TRBV12-5 and TRBJ2-1; 9 nucleotides agree with TRBD2. V shed 3 bases, J shed 0 bases, and the junction held 6 bases outside the gene matches. The CDR3 has 17 amino acids. CDR1 and CDR2 from the germline V gene are LGHNT and FRNRAP. CDR3 nucleotides: TGTGCTAGTGGTTTAGCGGGAGGCCCTTCCTCCTACAATGAGCAGTTCTTC. Translated, it gives CASGLAGGPSSYNEQFF.

This clone was recorded only once. The chain carries TRBV5-1 and TRBJ1-6, with 9 bases identical to TRBD1. CDR1 and CDR2 from the germline V gene are SGHRS and YFSETQ. V gave up 0 bases and J gave up 10 bases; unmatched junction bases: 8. The CDR3 has 16 residues. Here the CDR3 reads CASSLAGQGSGSPLHF. The CDR3 DNA reads as TGCGCCAGCAGCTTGGCGGGACAGGGAAGCGGATCACCCCTCCACTTT.

This chain joins TRBV14 and TRBJ1-2; no definite D call. This CDR3 has 15 amino acids. V lost 2 bases and J lost 6, with 16 bases in between. CDR1 SGHDN and CDR2 FVKESK come from the germline V gene. DNA for the CDR3: TGTGCCAGCAGCCAATCGGTACGGGTCCAGGATGGCTACACCTTC. This codes for CASSQSVRVQDGYTF. Using reference TRBV14 and TRBJ1-2 for the parts outside the CDR3, the full variable domain is EAGVTQFPSHSVIEKGQTVTLRCDPISGHDNLYWYRRVMGKEIKFLLHFVKESKQDESGMPNNRFLAERTGGTYSTLKVQPAELEDSGVYFCASSQSVRVQDGYTFGSGTRLTVV.

V is TRBV10-2 and J is TRBJ2-5; D remains ambiguous. V was cut by 6 bases and J by 4 bases, with 9 bases left in between. This CDR3 spans 12 amino acids. Germline V gives CDR1 WSHSY, CDR2 SAAADI. CDR3 DNA sequence: TGCGCCAGCAGGACGGGCCGAGAGACCCAGTACTTC. Amino acids: CASRTGRETQYF.

V gene TRBV5-5 combines with J gene TRBJ1-1; 10 bases agree with TRBD1. J was trimmed by 0 bases and V by 0 bases; bases with no gene match: 2. Germline CDR1 is SGHKS and CDR2 is YYEKEE (reference sequence). This CDR3 has 16 residues. The CDR3: CASSLGTGGLNTEAFF. For the CDR3, the DNA is TGTGCCAGCAGCTTGGGGACAGGGGGATTGAACACTGAAGCTTTCTTT.

The chain combines TRBV28 with TRBJ1-1; TRBD1 aligns across 7 bases. The J segment lost 3 bases and the V segment lost 7 bases, leaving 8 bases of the junction unmatched. CDR3 length: 14 residues. Germline V CDR1 and CDR2: MDHEN, SYDVKM. The CDR3 protein is CASIRDSSDTEAFF. The CDR3 coding sequence is TGTGCCAGCATCCGGGACAGCTCGGACACTGAAGCTTTCTTT.

The chain employs TRBV6-5 and TRBJ2-2; D call uncertain. Germline V gene lookup returns CDR1 MNHEY and CDR2 SVGAGI. The CDR3 spans 14 residues. V lost 7 bases to trimming and J lost 5 bases, with 14 bases between them. The CDR3 loop reads CASTLGRKTGELFF. As DNA, the CDR3 is TGTGCCAGCACCCTAGGACGGAAAACCGGGGAGCTGTTTTTT.